Listed below are T cell receptor beta chains from one sample, sequenced in a study of shared clonotypes between healthy human individuals. Sequencing used immunoSEQ multiplex PCR; TCRdb keeps in-frame clones, though not all of them. The table lists 1.4 million or so clones, 97% to 99% of them singletons. The sample was naive CD4+ T cells sorted from blood. The receptors stem from a man in his thirties or forties in good health. Each CDR3 is given without its conserved first and last residue.

j_gene,v_gene,CDR3aa
TRBJ2-5,TRBV5-1,ASSSDIQETQY
TRBJ2-7,TRBV7-3,ASSTGTGGSEQY
TRBJ1-2,TRBV29-1,SAQGSANYGYT
TRBJ2-7,TRBV14,ASSPLGEASYEQY
TRBJ2-5,TRBV5-1,ASSFGGLETQY
TRBJ1-5,TRBV7-8,ASSSNSYREQPQH
TRBJ2-3,TRBV2,ASNEGWTDTQY
TRBJ2-1,TRBV11-2,ASSPVARLAGEDNEQF
TRBJ2-7,TRBV9,ASSGTGTASYEQY
TRBJ2-7,TRBV7-2,ASSLNSYEQY
TRBJ2-3,TRBV5-4,ASSSAGIFTDTQY
TRBJ2-2,TRBV11-2,ASSLTGGTGELF
TRBJ1-1,TRBV7-2,ASSPGGFTEAF
TRBJ1-1,TRBV9,ASSAKDRGEAF
TRBJ2-3,TRBV10-3,AISEPLLGGGTDTQY
TRBJ2-3,TRBV11-2,ASSRGLRPLSTDTQY
TRBJ2-7,TRBV30,AWSFPGTSG
TRBJ2-1,TRBV5-1,ASSPGARSNEQF
TRBJ2-7,TRBV15,ATSREARVPYEQY
TRBJ2-2,TRBV6-5,ASRDTGELF
TRBJ2-3,TRBV11-1,ASSSSGGLGGTDTQY
TRBJ2-7,TRBV6-5,ASSFSPGLAQYEQY
TRBJ2-3,TRBV18,ASSTTSGADTQY
TRBJ2-2,TRBV5-5,ASSPVQGAFRTGELF
TRBJ1-1,TRBV18,ASSPDGGEAF
TRBJ2-2,TRBV7-9,ASSLEQGRTGELF
TRBJ2-7,TRBV5-5,ASSYRRGTLSSYEQY
TRBJ2-7,TRBV7-9,ASSSALTSASYEQY
TRBJ2-7,TRBV29-1,SVWDSSNYEQY
TRBJ2-5,TRBV5-5,ASSTDRFGETQY
TRBJ2-6,TRBV18,ASSPFGQGTGANVLT
TRBJ2-1,TRBV5-1,ASSPGLAVINEQF
TRBJ2-7,TRBV2,ASSGQLLYYEQY
TRBJ2-6,TRBV6-1,ASSDIGGKERETGANVLT
TRBJ1-5,TRBV28,ASRPDGQPQH
TRBJ2-7,TRBV28,ASSLGAVGSYEQY
TRBJ1-3,TRBV4-1,ASSQVGIGNTIY
TRBJ1-1,TRBV5-1,ASSLTGVGAEAF
TRBJ1-2,TRBV7-2,ASSPTRDSRFYGYT
TRBJ2-7,TRBV19,ASSIPGGAAYEQY
TRBJ2-5,TRBV4-2,ASSIQETQY
TRBJ2-7,TRBV2,ASRAYEQY
TRBJ2-7,TRBV2,ASSRDRAYEQY
TRBJ2-6,TRBV30,AWSGYRGQGAPGANVLT
TRBJ1-1,TRBV6-5,ASSYSTENTEAF
TRBJ2-3,TRBV19,ASSSGTYTDTQY
TRBJ2-7,TRBV11-2,ASSPGGIHEQY
TRBJ1-2,TRBV10-3,ALRGEGWDGYT
TRBJ2-3,TRBV29-1,SVHSGSTDTQY
TRBJ2-1,TRBV28,ASGAGVRDEQF
TRBJ2-7,TRBV28,ASSLRGLVSYEQY
TRBJ2-2,TRBV5-5,ASSLGLAGTGELF
TRBJ2-3,TRBV7-6,ASSLGTSGSTDTQY